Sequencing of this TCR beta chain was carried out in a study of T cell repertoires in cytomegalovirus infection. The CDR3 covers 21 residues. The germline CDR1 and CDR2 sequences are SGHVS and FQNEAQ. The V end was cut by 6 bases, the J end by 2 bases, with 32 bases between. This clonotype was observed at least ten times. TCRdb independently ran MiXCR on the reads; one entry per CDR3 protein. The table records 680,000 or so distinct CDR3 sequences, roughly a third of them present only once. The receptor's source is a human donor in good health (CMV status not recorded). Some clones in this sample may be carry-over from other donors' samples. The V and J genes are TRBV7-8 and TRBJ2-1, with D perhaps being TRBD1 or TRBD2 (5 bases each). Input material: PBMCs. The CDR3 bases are TGTGCCAGCAGTTCAACCCCTTGGGGCGGACTCGTGAGCCTCGCCTACAATGAGCAGTTCTTC. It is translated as CASSSTPWGGLVSLAYNEQFF.